This T cell receptor beta chain was identified in a study of CD8+ T cells in alopecia areata. This clone has at least ten counts. The gene symbols are mouse symbols. The read ends 4 residues early relative to the CDR3; the germline J gene fills the gap. The CDR3 extends over 14 amino acids. The trim removed 4 bases at V and 3 bases at J, leaving 1 base unmatched. CDR1 and CDR2 (germline): NNHDY, SYVADS. The authors extracted RNA and reverse transcribed it into cDNA as the sequencing template. Profiled with immunoSEQ multiplex PCR; TCRdb holds only in-frame clones, not every one. The sample is made up of about 3,200 clones, none counted only once.

The chain employs TRBV13-3 and TRBJ2-1, with TRBD1 matching over 10 bases. This TCR was sampled from a C3H/HeJ mouse with alopecia areata. Strain MHC haplotype: H2-k. The sample was lesional skin. The CDR3 DNA, read in part, is TGTGCCAGCAGTAGGGACAGGGGCTATGCT. It encodes CASSRDRGYA. The CDR3 in full is CASSRDRGYAEQFF.